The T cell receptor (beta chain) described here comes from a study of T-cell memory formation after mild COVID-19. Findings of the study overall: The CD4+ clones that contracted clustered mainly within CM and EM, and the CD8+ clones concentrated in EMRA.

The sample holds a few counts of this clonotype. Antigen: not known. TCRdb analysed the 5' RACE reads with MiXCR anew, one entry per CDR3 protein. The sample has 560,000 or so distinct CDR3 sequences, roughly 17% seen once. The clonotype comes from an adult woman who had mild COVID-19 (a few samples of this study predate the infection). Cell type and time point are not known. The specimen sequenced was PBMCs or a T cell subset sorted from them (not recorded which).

CDR3 sequence (DNA): TGTGCCAGCAGTTTATGGGCAGGGCCCGGAAACACCATATATTTT. It encodes CASSLWAGPGNTIYF. V is TRBV12-3 or TRBV12-4 and J is TRBJ1-3, with a possible D match to TRBD1 (5 bases). Trimming stripped 2 bases from V and 4 bases from J, with 12 bases between. This CDR3 is built from 15 residues.